The 21 T cell receptor beta chains in this list originate from one sample, sequenced in a study of T cell repertoires in cytomegalovirus infection. One entry per CDR3 protein, called by TCRdb with MiXCR from the reads. This table has 300,000 or so distinct CDR3 sequences, roughly 25% appearing once. The sequenced sample was PBMCs. The receptors were gathered from a human donor in good health (CMV status not recorded). Some clones in this sample may be carry-over from other donors' samples.

This clonotype was picked up a small number of times. The chain couples TRBV28 to TRBJ1-1; no definite D call. The V end lost 5 bases, the J end lost 11 bases, and 15 bases lay between the germline ends. The CDR3 loop spans 12 amino acids. CDR1 and CDR2 (germline): MDHEN, SYDVKM. CDR3 region: CASSTQEIRAFF. CDR3 in DNA: TGTGCCAGCAGTACTCAAGAGATACGCGCTTTCTTT.

This chain connects TRBV19 to TRBJ2-1; TRBD1 aligns across 10 bases. Trimming at V came to 3 bases and at J to 8 bases, leaving 10 bases not matched to a gene. Germline V gene lookup returns CDR1 LNHDA and CDR2 SQIVND (reference sequence). The CDR3 contains 16 residues. DNA for the CDR3: TGTGCCAGTAGTATTAGCGGGACAGGGGTCGGCCATGAGCAGTTCTTC. Translating gives CASSISGTGVGHEQFF.

The rearrangement joins TRBV20-1 to TRBJ1-2, with TRBD1 identical over 7 bases. The CDR3 runs 16 residues. The germline V gene has CDR1 DFQATT and CDR2 SNEGSKA (reference sequence). V lost 0 bases and J lost 4; bases outside the gene matches: 11. As DNA, the CDR3 is TGCAGTGCTAGAGAGGGTCGAGGAGGGGGCTTCTATGGCTACACCTTC. It yields the protein CSAREGRGGGFYGYTF.

This clonotype has a count of ten or more. The chain carries TRBV7-6 and TRBJ2-2, with TRBD1 matching over 8 bases. CDR1 SGHVS and CDR2 FNYEAQ come from the germline V gene. After removal of 5 bases from V and 6 bases from J, the junction contained 11 bases not matched to a gene. This CDR3 contains 16 residues. The CDR3 region is CASSPGQGGYPGELFF. CDR3 sequence (DNA): TGTGCCAGCAGCCCAGGACAGGGAGGCTACCCCGGGGAGCTGTTTTTT.

This clonotype was seen a handful of times. The V gene is TRBV5-1, the J gene TRBJ2-5; 9 bases align to TRBD2. Germline CDR1 SGHRS, CDR2 YFSETQ. Trimming cost V 1 base and J 0 bases; bases outside gene matches: 4. The CDR3 covers 16 residues. As DNA, the CDR3 is TGCGCCAGCAGCTTGAATAGCGGGGGTAACCAAGAGACCCAGTACTTC. It is translated as CASSLNSGGNQETQYF. The complete variable domain, with remaining parts taken from reference TRBV5-1 and TRBJ2-5, reads KAGVTQTPRYLIKTRGQQVTLSCSPISGHRSVSWYQQTPGQGLQFLFEYFSETQRNKGNFPGRFSGRQFSNSRSEMNVSTLELGDSALYLCASSLNSGGNQETQYFGPGTRLLVL.

This clonotype has at least ten counts. This CDR3 reads CASSSGGSSYEQYF. In nucleotides, the CDR3 is TGTGCCAGCAGCTCAGGGGGTTCCTCCTACGAGCAGTACTTC. The chain employs TRBV7-9 and TRBJ2-7; 7 bases align to TRBD1. With 4 bases clipped from V and 0 bases from J, the junction kept 3 bases outside the gene matches. The CDR3 has 14 residues. The V gene's germline CDR1 is SEHNR and CDR2 FQNEAQ (reference sequence).

The CDR3 loop reads CASSSQGALSEQYF. The CDR3 DNA is TGTGCCAGCAGCTCTCAGGGGGCCCTCTCAGAGCAGTACTTC. The chain employs TRBV11-2 and TRBJ2-7; 8 bases match TRBD1. Germline V gives CDR1 SGHAT, CDR2 FQNNGV. The ends lost 4 bases at V and 7 bases at J; junction bases unmatched: 9. The CDR3 sequence is 14 residues long.

This clonotype was found many times. The V and J genes are TRBV7-9 and TRBJ2-1; TRBD2 matches 9 bases. The CDR3 loop spans 15 amino acids. Germline loops: CDR1 SEHNR, CDR2 FQNEAQ (reference sequence). The J segment lost 9 bases and the V segment lost 1 base, leaving 7 bases of the junction unmatched. CDR3 amino acids: CASSLGSGRLTEQFF. DNA of the CDR3: TGTGCCAGCAGCTTAGGAAGCGGGAGGCTCACTGAGCAGTTCTTC.

The table lists this clonotype with many counts. The CDR3 DNA sequence: TGTGCCAGCAGCTTACGGGGCGGGAGGTCAGATACGCAGTATTTT. Amino acid sequence: CASSLRGGRSDTQYF. This chain uses TRBV7-2 with TRBJ2-3; 8 bases agree with TRBD2. Germline values: CDR1 SGHTA, CDR2 FQGNSA. The trim removed 2 bases at V and 4 bases at J, leaving 5 bases unmatched. The CDR3 runs to 15 residues.

This clonotype was seen a few times. The V call is TRBV11-2, the J call TRBJ2-1, with D perhaps TRBD2 (5 bases). In germline, CDR1 is SGHAT, CDR2 FQNNGV. This CDR3 comprises 16 residues. Trimming removed 6 bases at V and 8 bases at J, with 23 bases between. The CDR3 DNA reads TGTGCCAGCAGTTCCGCCCAGCGGAGCCTGCGGGATGAGCAGTTCTTC. This translates into CASSSAQRSLRDEQFF.

This clonotype showed up many times. The chain joins TRBV7-2 to TRBJ1-4; 10 nucleotides agree with TRBD1. This CDR3 comprises 13 residues. CDR1 is SGHTA, CDR2 FQGNSA, per germline. The V and J ends lost 9 bases and 10 bases, in that order; junction bases with no gene match: 8. Here the CDR3 DNA reads TGTGCCAGTTCCGGGACAGGGGATGGAAAACTGTTTTTT. This encodes CASSGTGDGKLFF. Looking up the rest from reference TRBV7-2 and TRBJ1-4 gives the full variable domain: GAGVSQSPSNKVTEKGKDVELRCDPISGHTALYWYRQSLGQGLEFLIYFQGNSAPDKSGLPSDRFSAERTGGSVSTLTIQRTQQEDSAVYLCASSGTGDGKLFFGSGTQLSVL.

The chain is built from TRBV6-6 and TRBJ1-5; TRBD1 matches at 10 bases. Unmatched junction bases numbered 9, after V lost 6 bases and J lost 4 bases. CDR1 and CDR2 from the germline V gene are MNHNY and SVGAGI (reference sequence). The CDR3 contains 16 residues. The CDR3 coding sequence is TGTGCCAGCAGCCCTGCCTTGGGACAGGGGAATCAGCCCCAGCATTTT. Its translation: CASSPALGQGNQPQHF.

This chain uses TRBV6-1 with TRBJ2-1; TRBD1 agrees at 11 bases. The junction had 9 bases not matched to a gene; V was cut back by 10 bases and J by 4 bases. The CDR3 has 15 amino acids. The germline gives CDR1 MNHNS, CDR2 SASEGT. The CDR3 DNA reads as TGTGCCACCAAGAGGGGGACAGGGGGATACAATGAGCAGTTCTTC. Translating gives CATKRGTGGYNEQFF.

This clonotype turned up a few times. The chain carries TRBV4-1 and TRBJ2-2, with D perhaps TRBD1 or TRBD2 (5 bases each). CDR3 size: 17 residues. The germline gives CDR1 MGHRA, CDR2 YSYEKL. The ends were cut back, 0 bases at V and 8 bases at J, with 19 bases in the middle. CDR3 sequence reads: CASSQDIGGANSGELFF. In nucleotides, the CDR3 is TGCGCCAGCAGCCAAGATATTGGGGGAGCGAATTCGGGGGAGCTGTTTTTT.

Many counts were recorded for this clonotype. The V gene is TRBV7-6, the J gene TRBJ2-3; no clear D. CDR1 SGHVS and CDR2 FNYEAQ come from the germline V gene. The CDR3 runs 12 residues. Trimming cost V 1 base and J 8 bases, with 7 bases left between them. The CDR3 sequence is CASSLGPGTQYF. The CDR3 nucleotides are TGTGCCAGCAGCTTAGGCCCCGGTACGCAGTATTTT.

The V call is TRBV7-9, the J call TRBJ1-2; D possibly corresponds to TRBD1 (6 bases). Germline loops: CDR1 SEHNR, CDR2 FQNEAQ (reference sequence). Trimming took 1 base from V and 4 from J, leaving 13 bases between them. This CDR3 is built from 15 residues. The chain's CDR3 is CASSLGGTRAYGYTF. CDR3 in DNA: TGTGCCAGCAGCTTAGGAGGGACACGAGCCTATGGCTACACCTTC.

This clonotype occurred once. This sequence joins TRBV6-5 and TRBJ2-1; no firm D call. Between the trimmed V and J ends, which lost 0 bases and 9 bases, there was a span of 15 bases. Germline CDR1 reads MNHEY; CDR2 reads SVGAGI. The CDR3 has 15 residues. As DNA, the CDR3 is TGTGCCAGCAGTTACTCGGCGTCTTCCAAAATTGAGCAGTTCTTC. This encodes CASSYSASSKIEQFF.

This clonotype was recorded many times. The gene calls are TRBV6-2 or TRBV6-3 and TRBJ2-1; either TRBD1 or TRBD2 may supply D (6 bases each). This CDR3 spans 17 amino acids. V lost 2 bases to trimming and J lost 3 bases, with 17 bases between them. Per the germline V gene, CDR1 is MNHEY and CDR2 is SVGEGT. The CDR3 nucleotides read TGTGCCAGCAGTTACAATAGGGGGGCCATCATCTACAATGAGCAGTTCTTC. The encoded protein is CASSYNRGAIIYNEQFF.

The gene calls are TRBV20-1 and TRBJ1-5; D remains ambiguous. Germline values: CDR1 DFQATT, CDR2 SNEGSKA (reference sequence). CDR3 length: 14 residues. Trimming cost V 5 bases and J 2 bases, with 13 bases left between them. The DNA for the CDR3 is TGCAGTGCTCTGGGGTGGGGAGGCAATCAGCCCCAGCATTTT. It is translated as CSALGWGGNQPQHF.

This clonotype has more than one count but fewer than ten. The J gene is TRBJ1-1, the V gene TRBV6-6, with a tentative D call TRBD1 (5 bases). Trimming shortened V by 2 bases and J by 5 bases, and 12 bases separated the two germline ends. The CDR3 is 14 residues long. In germline, CDR1 is MNHNY, CDR2 SVGAGI (reference sequence). CDR3 in amino acids: CASSYTGGRTEAFF. CDR3 nucleotide sequence: TGTGCCAGCAGTTACACGGGGGGAAGGACTGAAGCTTTCTTT.

This clonotype came up many times. The rearrangement links TRBV7-2 to TRBJ2-7, with 10 bases fitting TRBD2. Losses at the gene ends were 4 bases for V and 6 bases for J; bases not matched to a gene: 6. Per germline, CDR1 SGHTA and CDR2 FQGNSA. The CDR3 spans 14 residues. CDR3 nucleotide sequence: TGTGCCAGCAGCTCTAGCGGGAGACAGGGCGAGCAGTACTTC. Residues: CASSSSGRQGEQYF.